This T cell receptor (beta chain) came from a study of monozygotic twins with inflammatory bowel disease. With regard to this clonotype: Its antigen remains unidentified.

The V gene's germline CDR1 is DFQATT and CDR2 SNEGSKA (reference sequence). CDR3 length equals 16 residues. The blood volume drawn from each donor was around 2.5 ml. Study results and limitations: IBD patients displayed reduced TCRbeta diversity (inverse Simpson) when set against healthy co-twins.

TCRdb reanalyzed the 5' RACE reads, giving one entry per CDR3 protein sequence and no DNA. This table holds 330,000 or so distinct CDR3 sequences. This chain links TRBV20-1 with TRBJ2-1; as DNA is missing, the TRBD1 call by TCRdb cannot be tested. Sequencing was done on a sample of blood. The receptor was isolated from a human donor with ulcerative colitis or Crohn's disease, or a healthy co-twin of an affected twin (not recorded which). CDR3: CSAREGTGPSYNEQFF.